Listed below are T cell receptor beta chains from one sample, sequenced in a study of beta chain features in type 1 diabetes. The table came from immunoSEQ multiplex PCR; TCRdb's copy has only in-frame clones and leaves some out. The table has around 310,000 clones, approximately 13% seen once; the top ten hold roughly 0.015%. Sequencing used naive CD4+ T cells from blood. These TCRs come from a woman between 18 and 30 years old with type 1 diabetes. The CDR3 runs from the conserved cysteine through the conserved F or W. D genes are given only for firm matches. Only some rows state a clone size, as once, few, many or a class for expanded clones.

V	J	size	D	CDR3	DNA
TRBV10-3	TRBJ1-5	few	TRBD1	CAVQGNNQPQHF	TGTGCCGTACAGGGGAACAATCAGCCCCAGCATTTT
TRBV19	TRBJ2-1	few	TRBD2	CASSIGTSGSSFYNEQFF	TGTGCCAGTAGTATCGGGACTAGCGGGAGTAGTTTCTACAATGAGCAGTTCTTC
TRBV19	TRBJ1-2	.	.	CASQQGNYGYTF	TGTGCCAGTCAGCAGGGGAACTATGGCTACACCTTC
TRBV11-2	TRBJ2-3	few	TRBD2	CASSSAAGGLGRDTQYF	TGTGCCAGCAGCTCAGCAGCGGGAGGTCTCGGTAGAGATACGCAGTATTTT
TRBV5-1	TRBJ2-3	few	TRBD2	CASTQTSGRLDTQYF	TGCGCCAGCACCCAGACTAGCGGGAGGCTCGATACGCAGTATTTT
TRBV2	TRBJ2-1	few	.	CASSEALGGRGGFF	TGTGCCAGCAGTGAAGCGCTTGGGGGTAGGGGGGGGTTCTTC
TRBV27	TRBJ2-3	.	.	CASSLSPGTDTQYF	TGTGCCAGCAGTTTATCGCCAGGCACAGATACGCAGTATTTT
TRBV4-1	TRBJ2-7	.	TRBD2	CASSQPTSGYEQYF	TGCGCCAGCAGCCAGCCGACTAGCGGGTACGAGCAGTACTTC
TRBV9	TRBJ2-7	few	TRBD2	CASSPSGLQSYEQYF	TGTGCCAGCAGCCCTTCGGGACTACAATCCTACGAGCAGTACTTC
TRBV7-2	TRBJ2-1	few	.	CASSRTRPSSYNEQFF	TGTGCCAGCAGCCGCACTAGACCGTCCTCCTACAATGAGCAGTTCTTC
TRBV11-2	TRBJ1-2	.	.	CASSFGERGYTF	TGTGCCAGCAGCTTCGGGGAGCGGGGCTACACCTTC
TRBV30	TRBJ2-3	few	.	CASQVPGTDTQYF	TGTGCCTCACAGGTCCCTGGCACAGATACGCAGTATTTT
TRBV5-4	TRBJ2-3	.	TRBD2	CASSLGLVGDTQYF	TGTGCCAGCAGCTTAGGACTAGTTGGAGATACGCAGTATTTT
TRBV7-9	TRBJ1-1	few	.	CASSRKGDRSNTEAFF	TGTGCCAGCAGCCGTAAGGGAGACAGGTCGAACACTGAAGCTTTCTTT
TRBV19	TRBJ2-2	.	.	CASREAGDTGELFF	TGTGCCAGTCGCGAGGCAGGGGACACCGGGGAGCTGTTTTTT
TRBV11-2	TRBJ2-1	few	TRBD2	CASSTKLAGGTYNEQFF	TGTGCCAGCAGCACCAAACTAGCGGGAGGGACCTACAATGAGCAGTTCTTC
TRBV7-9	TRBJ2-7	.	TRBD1	CASSFSTGGPYEQYF	TGTGCCAGCAGCTTTTCGACAGGGGGCCCCTACGAGCAGTACTTC
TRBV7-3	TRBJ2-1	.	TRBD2	CASSPSGNSYNEQFF	TGTGCCAGCAGCCCTAGCGGGAACTCCTACAATGAGCAGTTCTTC
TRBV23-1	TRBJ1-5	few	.	CASSQPGCHQPQHF	TGCGCCAGCAGTCAACCAGGCTGTCATCAGCCCCAGCATTTT
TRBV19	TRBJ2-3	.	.	CASCREDSTDTQYF	TGTGCCAGCTGCAGGGAAGATTCAACAGATACGCAGTATTTT
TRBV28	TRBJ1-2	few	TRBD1	CASSTGQPYGYTF	TGTGCCAGCAGTACGGGACAGCCCTATGGCTACACCTTC
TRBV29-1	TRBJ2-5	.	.	CSVEDNIPRGTQYF	TGCAGCGTTGAAGACAATATACCCCGGGGGACCCAGTACTTC
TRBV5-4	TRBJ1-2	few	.	CASSLDTYGYTF	TGTGCCAGCAGCTTGGACACCTATGGCTACACCTTC
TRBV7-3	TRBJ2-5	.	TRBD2	CASSSSGRAQETQYF	TGTGCCAGCAGCTCCAGCGGGAGGGCCCAAGAGACCCAGTACTTC